Listed below are T cell receptor beta chains from one sample, sequenced in a study of OX40 agonist ivuxolimab in advanced cancers. TCRdb's copy holds only in-frame clones and misses some; the assay was immunoSEQ multiplex PCR. This sample yields roughly 61,000 clones, of which around 93% are seen a single time; over 20% belongs to the top ten. The sequencing used CD4+ or CD8+ T cells sorted from blood, collected in a trial of the OX40 agonist ivuxolimab. The receptors shown here come from an adult with an advanced solid tumor such as melanoma, head and neck, liver or kidney cancer. The CDR3 runs from the conserved cysteine through the conserved F or W. A D gene is named only where the DNA matches it firmly. Size values are once, few and many counts, or a class for expanded clones, and some rows have none.

NA | TRBJ2-3 | TRBV7-3 | NA | CASSPTPGAPADTQYF | TGTGCCAGCAGCCCCACCCCGGGGGCCCCCGCAGATACGCAGTATTTT
once | TRBJ1-5 | TRBV5-4 | NA | CASSFGVGLGQPQHF | TGTGCCAGCAGCTTTGGAGTAGGGTTGGGTCAGCCCCAGCATTTT
NA | TRBJ2-1 | TRBV4-3 | NA | CASSQEGGSEQFF | TGCGCCAGCAGCCAAGAAGGGGGTAGTGAGCAGTTCTTC
NA | TRBJ2-5 | TRBV30 | NA | CAWSVGDFGETQYF | TGTGCCTGGAGTGTAGGGGACTTTGGGGAGACCCAGTACTTC
NA | TRBJ2-1 | TRBV28 | NA | CASSTMEERTDNEQFF | TGTGCCAGCAGCACGATGGAAGAGCGGACCGACAATGAGCAGTTCTTC
once | TRBJ1-2 | TRBV2 | NA | CASSEQGTYGYTF | TGTGCCAGCAGTGAGCAGGGCACCTATGGCTACACCTTC
NA | TRBJ2-1 | TRBV4-3 | TRBD2 | CASSQEWTSGNEQFF | TGCGCCAGCAGCCAAGAATGGACTAGCGGCAATGAGCAGTTCTTC
NA | TRBJ1-5 | TRBV19 | NA | CATKLRDHNQPQHF | TGTGCCACTAAACTCCGGGACCACAATCAGCCCCAGCATTTT
once | TRBJ2-5 | TRBV5-4 | NA | CASSLSYQETQYF | TGTGCCAGCAGCTTAAGCTACCAAGAGACCCAGTACTTC
once | TRBJ1-1 | TRBV9 | NA | CASSVGGGVTEAFF | TGTGCCAGCAGCGTCGGCGGTGGGGTCACTGAAGCTTTCTTT
NA | TRBJ1-1 | TRBV30 | NA | CAWSSGQVINRGTEAFF | TGTGCCTGGAGTTCTGGGCAGGTCATAAATCGGGGCACTGAAGCTTTCTTT
once | TRBJ1-2 | TRBV19 | NA | CASSIRTGTNGYTF | TGTGCCAGTAGTATAAGGACGGGCACTAATGGCTACACCTTC
NA | TRBJ1-6 | TRBV4-1 | NA | CASSQAKFYNSPLHF | TGCGCCAGCAGCCAGGCCAAGTTCTATAATTCACCCCTCCACTTT
NA | TRBJ2-7 | TRBV19 | NA | CASSSLDGHRSYEQYF | TGTGCCAGTAGTTCACTCGATGGGCATCGGAGCTACGAGCAGTACTTC
NA | TRBJ2-2 | TRBV6-5 | TRBD2 | CASSYGRELDTGELFF | TGTGCCAGCAGTTACGGGCGGGAGTTGGACACCGGGGAGCTGTTTTTT
NA | TRBJ1-1 | TRBV9 | NA | CASSVGGYTEAFF | TGTGCCAGCAGCGTCGGCGGATACACTGAAGCTTTCTTT
NA | TRBJ1-2 | TRBV7-9 | NA | CASSSENYGYTF | TGTGCCAGCAGCTCGGAGAACTATGGCTACACCTTC
NA | TRBJ2-3 | TRBV6-6 | NA | CASSQLGPGTDTQYF | TGTGCCAGCAGCCAGTTGGGACCGGGCACAGATACGCAGTATTTT
NA | TRBJ2-3 | TRBV11-1 | TRBD2 | CASSSGLAEGVDTQYF | TGTGCCAGCAGCTCCGGACTAGCGGAGGGTGTGGATACGCAGTATTTT
NA | TRBJ2-5 | TRBV6-5 | NA | CASSYSGGQETQYF | TGTGCCAGCAGTTACTCGGGCGGACAAGAGACCCAGTACTTC
NA | TRBJ2-3 | TRBV6-6 | NA | CASSYVRGHTQYF | TGTGCCAGCAGTTACGTTCGGGGTCATACGCAGTATTTT
NA | TRBJ2-6 | TRBV6-6 | NA | CASSKGLSGANVLTF | TGTGCCAGCAGTAAAGGGCTCTCTGGGGCCAACGTCCTGACTTTC
NA | TRBJ1-6 | TRBV7-8 | NA | CASSPYETDNSPLHF | TGTGCCAGCAGCCCCTATGAGACAGATAATTCACCCCTCCACTTT
NA | TRBJ1-5 | TRBV4-3 | TRBD1 | CASSQMTGAQPQHF | TGCGCCAGCAGCCAGATGACAGGGGCCCAGCCCCAGCATTTT
NA | TRBJ2-3 | TRBV27 | TRBD2 | CASRELAENQGDTQYF | TGTGCCAGCAGGGAACTAGCGGAGAACCAGGGAGATACGCAGTATTTT
NA | TRBJ1-6 | TRBV30 | NA | CAWTPRGVNSPLHF | TGTGCCTGGACTCCACGGGGGGTAAATTCACCCCTCCACTTT
once | TRBJ2-3 | TRBV6-1 | NA | CASSEIVTDTQYF | TGTGCCAGCAGTGAAATTGTCACAGATACGCAGTATTTT
NA | TRBJ1-2 | TRBV9 | TRBD1 | CASSPEGQNYGYTF | TGTGCCAGCAGCCCAGAGGGACAGAACTATGGCTACACCTTC
few | TRBJ2-3 | TRBV7-9 | NA | CASSLAITDTQYF | TGTGCCAGCAGCTTAGCGATCACAGATACGCAGTATTTT
NA | TRBJ1-2 | TRBV6-6 | NA | CASSYPDNYGYTF | TGTGCCAGCAGTTACCCGGATAACTATGGCTACACCTTC
NA | TRBJ2-1 | TRBV7-9 | NA | CASSLVQPINEQFF | TGTGCCAGCAGCTTAGTCCAGCCTATCAATGAGCAGTTCTTC
once | TRBJ2-2 | TRBV5-1 | TRBD2 | CASRQGLAGVQTGELFF | TGCGCCAGCAGACAAGGACTAGCGGGAGTGCAGACCGGGGAGCTGTTTTTT
NA | TRBJ2-1 | TRBV30 | TRBD2 | CAWSVGALGGSPLGQFF | TGTGCCTGGAGTGTAGGGGCTCTTGGCGGGAGCCCCTTGGGGCAGTTCTTC
NA | TRBJ2-6 | TRBV11-1 | NA | CASSHSGANVLTF | TGTGCCAGCAGCCACTCTGGGGCCAACGTCCTGACTTTC
NA | TRBJ2-2 | TRBV19 | NA | CASSTGNTGELFF | TGTGCCAGTAGTACGGGGAACACCGGGGAGCTGTTTTTT
NA | TRBJ2-5 | TRBV11-3 | NA | CASSLRYQETQYF | TGTGCCAGCAGTTTGAGATACCAAGAGACCCAGTACTTC
once | TRBJ1-1 | TRBV19 | NA | CASKPSIGTAFF | TGTGCCAGCAAGCCTTCGATAGGTACAGCTTTCTTT
NA | TRBJ2-3 | TRBV9 | NA | CASSVLVTDTQYF | TGTGCCAGCAGCGTTTTGGTGACAGATACGCAGTATTTT
NA | TRBJ2-4 | TRBV30 | NA | CAWSVGGIQYF | TGTGCCTGGAGTGTGGGTGGCATTCAGTACTTC
NA | TRBJ1-2 | TRBV29-1 | NA | CSVVSVGDYTF | TGCAGCGTTGTCTCGGTCGGAGACTACACCTTC
NA | TRBJ2-1 | TRBV11-3 | TRBD2 | CASSFSGATLDNEQFF | TGTGCCAGCAGCTTTAGCGGGGCCACCCTGGACAATGAGCAGTTCTTC
NA | TRBJ2-1 | TRBV27 | NA | CASSLREPGEQFF | TGTGCCAGCAGTTTAAGGGAACCAGGCGAGCAGTTCTTC
few | TRBJ1-5 | TRBV28 | TRBD1 | CASRSGQGLQPQHF | TGTGCCAGCAGATCGGGACAGGGCCTCCAGCCCCAGCATTTT
NA | TRBJ1-4 | TRBV7-9 | NA | CASSLELKGEKLFF | TGTGCCAGCAGCTTAGAGCTAAAGGGGGAAAAACTGTTTTTT
NA | TRBJ2-1 | TRBV9 | TRBD2 | CASSVLAGGTYNEQFF | TGTGCCAGCAGCGTACTCGCGGGGGGGACCTACAATGAGCAGTTCTTC
NA | TRBJ1-3 | TRBV28 | TRBD1 | CASSLDRGGNTIYF | TGTGCCAGCAGTTTAGACAGGGGTGGAAACACCATATATTTT
NA | TRBJ1-2 | TRBV14 | NA | CASSLQGDYGYTF | TGTGCCAGCAGCCTCCAGGGTGACTATGGCTACACCTTC
NA | TRBJ2-1 | TRBV11-1 | TRBD2 | CASSYDQAGGPYNEQFF | TGTGCCAGCAGCTACGACCAGGCGGGAGGCCCTTACAATGAGCAGTTCTTC
NA | TRBJ2-1 | TRBV7-9 | TRBD2 | CASSWGLAVNNEQFF | TGTGCCAGCAGCTGGGGACTAGCGGTGAACAATGAGCAGTTCTTC
NA | TRBJ2-1 | TRBV4-1 | TRBD2 | CASSHPGLARAAHSYNEQFF | TGCGCCAGCAGCCATCCGGGACTAGCGAGAGCGGCGCACTCCTACAATGAGCAGTTCTTC
NA | TRBJ2-1 | TRBV4-2 | TRBD2 | CASSQEVGSGSSEQFF | TGTGCCAGCAGCCAAGAAGTTGGTAGCGGGAGTTCTGAGCAGTTCTTC
NA | TRBJ2-3 | TRBV9 | TRBD2 | CASSIGGGTDTQYF | TGTGCCAGCAGTATTGGGGGGGGCACAGATACGCAGTATTTT
NA | TRBJ1-2 | TRBV6-5 | NA | CASSYLSGDNGYTF | TGTGCCAGCAGTTACCTATCAGGGGACAACGGCTACACCTTC
NA | TRBJ1-5 | TRBV9 | TRBD1 | CASSEGGVLQQPQHF | TGTGCCAGCAGCGAAGGGGGCGTCCTACAACAGCCCCAGCATTTT